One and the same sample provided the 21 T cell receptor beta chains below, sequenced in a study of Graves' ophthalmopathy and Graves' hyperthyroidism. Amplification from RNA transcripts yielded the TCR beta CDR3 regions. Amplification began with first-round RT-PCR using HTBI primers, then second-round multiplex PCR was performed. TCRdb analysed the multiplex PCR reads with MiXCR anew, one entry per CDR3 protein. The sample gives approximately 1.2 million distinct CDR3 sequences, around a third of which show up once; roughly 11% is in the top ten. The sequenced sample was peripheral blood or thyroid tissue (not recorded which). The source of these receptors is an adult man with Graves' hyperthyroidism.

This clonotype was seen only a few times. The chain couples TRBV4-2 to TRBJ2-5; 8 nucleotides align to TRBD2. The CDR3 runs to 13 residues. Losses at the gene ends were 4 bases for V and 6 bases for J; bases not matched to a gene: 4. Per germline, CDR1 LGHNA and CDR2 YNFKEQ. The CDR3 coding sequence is TGTGCCAGCAGCCCGGGACTAGTAAAGACCCAGTACTTC. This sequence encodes CASSPGLVKTQYF.

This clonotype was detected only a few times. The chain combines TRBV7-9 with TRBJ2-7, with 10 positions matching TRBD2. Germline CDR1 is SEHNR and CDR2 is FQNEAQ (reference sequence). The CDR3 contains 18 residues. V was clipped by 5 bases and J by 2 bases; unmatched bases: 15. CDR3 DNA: TGTGCCAGCAGCGCGCTTATTCTAGCGGGGGTCAAAGCCTACGAGCAGTACTTC. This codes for CASSALILAGVKAYEQYF.

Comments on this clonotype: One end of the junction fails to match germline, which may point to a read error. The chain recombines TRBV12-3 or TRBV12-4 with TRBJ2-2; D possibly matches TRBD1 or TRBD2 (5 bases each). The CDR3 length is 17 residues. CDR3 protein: CVSSDKGVQGNTGELFF. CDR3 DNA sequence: TGTGTCAGCAGTGATAAGGGAGTTCAGGGGAACACCGGGGAGCTGTTTTTT.

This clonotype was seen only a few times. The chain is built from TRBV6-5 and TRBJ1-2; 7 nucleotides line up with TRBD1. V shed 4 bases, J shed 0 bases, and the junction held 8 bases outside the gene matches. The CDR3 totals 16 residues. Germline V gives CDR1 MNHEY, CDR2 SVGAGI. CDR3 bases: TGTGCCAGCAGTTTTACAGGGGTCCCGACTAACTATGGCTACACCTTC. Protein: CASSFTGVPTNYGYTF.

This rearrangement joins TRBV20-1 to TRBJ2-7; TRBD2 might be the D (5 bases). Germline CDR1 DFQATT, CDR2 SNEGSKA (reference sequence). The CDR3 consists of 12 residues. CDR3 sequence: CTPTLDGGEQYF. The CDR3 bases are TGCACCCCAACCCTGGACGGCGGGGAGCAGTACTTC.

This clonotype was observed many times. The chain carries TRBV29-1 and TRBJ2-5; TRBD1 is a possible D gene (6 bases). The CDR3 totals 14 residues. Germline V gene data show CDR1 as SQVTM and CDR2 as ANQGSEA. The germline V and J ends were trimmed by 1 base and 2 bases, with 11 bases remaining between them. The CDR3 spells CSVEATGWQETQYF. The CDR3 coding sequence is TGCAGCGTTGAAGCGACAGGATGGCAAGAGACCCAGTACTTC.

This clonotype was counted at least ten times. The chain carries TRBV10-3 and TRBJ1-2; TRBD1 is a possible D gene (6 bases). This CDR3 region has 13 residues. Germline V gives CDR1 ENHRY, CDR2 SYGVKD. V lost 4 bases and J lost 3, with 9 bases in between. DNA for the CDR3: TGTGCCATCAGTGTATCAGGGGACTATGGCTACACCTTC. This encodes CAISVSGDYGYTF.

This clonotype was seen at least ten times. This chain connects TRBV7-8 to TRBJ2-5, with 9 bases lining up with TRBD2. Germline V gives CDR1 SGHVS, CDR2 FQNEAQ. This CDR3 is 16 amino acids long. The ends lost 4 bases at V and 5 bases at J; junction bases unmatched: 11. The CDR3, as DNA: TGTGCCAGCAGCTCCCCCCTAGCGGGATCGAGTGAGACCCAGTACTTC. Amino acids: CASSSPLAGSSETQYF.

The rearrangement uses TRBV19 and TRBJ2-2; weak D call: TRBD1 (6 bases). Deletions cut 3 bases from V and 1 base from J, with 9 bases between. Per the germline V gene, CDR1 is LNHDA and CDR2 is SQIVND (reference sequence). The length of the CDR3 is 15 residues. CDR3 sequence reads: CASSIRGQNTGELFF. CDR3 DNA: TGTGCCAGTAGTATCCGGGGACAGAACACCGGGGAGCTGTTTTTT.

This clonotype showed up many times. The CDR3 loop reads CASSLVTANSPLHF. The DNA for the CDR3 is TGTGCCAGCAGCTTGGTGACAGCTAATTCACCCCTCCACTTT. J is TRBJ1-6 and V is TRBV5-5; TRBD1 might be the D (5 bases). This CDR3 region has 14 residues. V lost 0 bases to trimming and J lost 6 bases, with 7 bases between them. Germline CDR1 reads SGHKS; CDR2 reads YYEKEE (reference sequence).

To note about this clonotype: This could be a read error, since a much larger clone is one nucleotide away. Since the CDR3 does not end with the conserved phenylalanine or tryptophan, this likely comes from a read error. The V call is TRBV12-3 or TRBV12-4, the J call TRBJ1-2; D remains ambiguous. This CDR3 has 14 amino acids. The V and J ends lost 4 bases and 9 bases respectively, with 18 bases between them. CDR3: CASSSEFHGFRYTL. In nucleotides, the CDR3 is TGTGCCAGCAGTTCAGAGTTTCATGGTTTTCGCTACACCCTC.

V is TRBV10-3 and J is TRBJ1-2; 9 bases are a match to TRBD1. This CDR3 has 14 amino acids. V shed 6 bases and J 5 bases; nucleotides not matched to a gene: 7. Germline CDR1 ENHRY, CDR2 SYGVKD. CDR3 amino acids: CAISRVGTGYGYTF. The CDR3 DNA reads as TGTGCCATCAGCAGAGTCGGGACAGGGTATGGCTACACCTTC.

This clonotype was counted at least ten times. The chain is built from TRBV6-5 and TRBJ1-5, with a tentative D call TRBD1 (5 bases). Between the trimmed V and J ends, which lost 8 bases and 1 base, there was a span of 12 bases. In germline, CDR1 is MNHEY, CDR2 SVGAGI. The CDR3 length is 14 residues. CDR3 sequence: CASLPRTSNQPQHF. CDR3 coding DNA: TGTGCCAGCCTACCTCGGACAAGCAATCAGCCCCAGCATTTT.

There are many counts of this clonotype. The CDR3 DNA follows: TGTGCCAGCTCGAGGGAGGGCTTAGATCAGCCCCAGCATTTT. Its protein product is CASSREGLDQPQHF. This rearrangement joins TRBV5-5 to TRBJ1-5, with D unclear. The V gene's germline CDR1 is SGHKS and CDR2 YYEKEE (reference sequence). The CDR3 runs 14 residues. V was pared by 7 bases and J by 5 bases, with 16 bases between. The whole variable domain, remainder taken from reference TRBV5-5 and TRBJ1-5, is DAGVTQSPTHLIKTRGQQVTLRCSPISGHKSVSWYQQVLGQGPQFIFQYYEKEERGRGNFPDRFSARQFPNYSSELNVNALLLGDSALYLCASSREGLDQPQHFGDGTRLSIL.

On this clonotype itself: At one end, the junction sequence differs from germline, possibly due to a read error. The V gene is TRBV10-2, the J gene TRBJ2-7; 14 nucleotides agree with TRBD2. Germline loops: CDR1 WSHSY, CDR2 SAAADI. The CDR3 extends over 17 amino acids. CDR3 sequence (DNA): TGCGCCTGCAGTGCTAAGGGACTAGCGGGGGCTCGGGGCGAGCAGTACTTC. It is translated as CACSAKGLAGARGEQYF.

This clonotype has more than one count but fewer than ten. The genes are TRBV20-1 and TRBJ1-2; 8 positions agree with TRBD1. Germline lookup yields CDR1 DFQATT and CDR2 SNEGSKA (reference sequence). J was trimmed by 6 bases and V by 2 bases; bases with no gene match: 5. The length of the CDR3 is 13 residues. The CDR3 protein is CSARSQGAHGYTF. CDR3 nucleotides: TGCAGTGCTAGATCTCAGGGGGCGCATGGCTACACCTTC.

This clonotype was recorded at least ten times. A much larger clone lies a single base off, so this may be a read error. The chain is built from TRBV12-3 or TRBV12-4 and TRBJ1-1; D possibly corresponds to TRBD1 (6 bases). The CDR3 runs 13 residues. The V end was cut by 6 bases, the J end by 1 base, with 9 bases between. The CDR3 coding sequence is TGTGCCAGCAGGGACAGCCAGAACACTGAAGCTTTCTTT. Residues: CASRDSQNTEAFF.

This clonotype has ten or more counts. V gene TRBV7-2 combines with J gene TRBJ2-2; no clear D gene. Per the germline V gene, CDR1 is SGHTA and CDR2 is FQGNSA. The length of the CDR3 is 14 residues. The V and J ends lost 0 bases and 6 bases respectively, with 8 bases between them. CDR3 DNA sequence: TGTGCCAGCAGCTTAGCTGGGGTCGCCGGGGAGCTGTTTTTT. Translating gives CASSLAGVAGELFF. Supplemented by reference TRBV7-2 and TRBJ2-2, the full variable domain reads GAGVSQSPSNKVTEKGKDVELRCDPISGHTALYWYRQSLGQGLEFLIYFQGNSAPDKSGLPSDRFSAERTGGSVSTLTIQRTQQEDSAVYLCASSLAGVAGELFFGEGSRLTVL.

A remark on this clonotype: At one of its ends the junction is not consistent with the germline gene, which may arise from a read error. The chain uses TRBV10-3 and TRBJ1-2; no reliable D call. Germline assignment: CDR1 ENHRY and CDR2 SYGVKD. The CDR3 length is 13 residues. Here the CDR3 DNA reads TGTGCCAGCAGTTTAGCGCAGGCGGGTGGCTACACCTTC. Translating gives CASSLAQAGGYTF.

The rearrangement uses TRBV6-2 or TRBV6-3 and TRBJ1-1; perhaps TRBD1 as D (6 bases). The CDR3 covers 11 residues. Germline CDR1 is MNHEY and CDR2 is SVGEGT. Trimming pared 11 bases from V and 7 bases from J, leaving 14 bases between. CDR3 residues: CASRGLGEAFF. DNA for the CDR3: TGTGCCTCCAGGGGTTTAGGTGAAGCTTTCTTT.

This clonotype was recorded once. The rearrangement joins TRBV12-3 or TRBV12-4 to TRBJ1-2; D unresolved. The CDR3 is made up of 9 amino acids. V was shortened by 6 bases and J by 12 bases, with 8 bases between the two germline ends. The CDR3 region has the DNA TGTGCCAGCAGCCCCGGGGACACCTTC. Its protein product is CASSPGDTF.